What follows are 32 T cell receptor beta chains derived from one specimen sequenced in a study of T cell responses to AZD1222 COVID-19 vaccine. Clones were read by immunoSEQ multiplex PCR, and TCRdb kept only the in-frame ones, dropping some. The sample lists fewer than 120,000 clones, approximately 90% seen once, with 2.5% to 3.5% in the top ten. Source: peripheral blood, taken on day 0 of AZD1222 vaccination. The source is an adult in good health.

The V and J genes are TRBV4-1 and TRBJ1-6; D is possibly TRBD1 (6 bases). V shed 2 bases and J shed 11 bases, with 19 bases lying between them. CDR1 and CDR2 from the germline V gene are MGHRA and YSYEKL. There are 16 residues in the CDR3. The CDR3 DNA is TGCGCCAGCAGCCAACCCCTCAGGGGACACTTAACACCCCTCCACTTT. Its protein is CASSQPLRGHLTPLHF.

The genes are TRBV9 and TRBJ2-3; D is unclear. This CDR3 is 14 amino acids long. Trimming cost V 0 bases and J 2 bases, with 7 bases left between them. Germline CDR1 is SGDLS and CDR2 is YYNGEE. This CDR3 is CASSVAGTTDTQYF. DNA of the CDR3: TGTGCCAGCAGCGTAGCGGGTACCACAGATACGCAGTATTTT. Complete variable domain (other parts from reference TRBV9 and TRBJ2-3): DSGVTQTPKHLITATGQRVTLRCSPRSGDLSVYWYQQSLDQGLQFLIQYYNGEERAKGNILERFSAQQFPDLHSELNLSSLELGDSALYFCASSVAGTTDTQYFGPGTRLTVL.

The chain links TRBV2 to TRBJ2-1, with TRBD2 identical over 11 bases. Germline-derived CDR1 and CDR2 are SNHLY and FYNNEI. Trimming took 0 bases from V and 5 from J; bases not matched to a gene: 6. This CDR3 has 17 residues. CDR3 residues: CASSEARLAGRHNEQFF. DNA of the CDR3: TGTGCCAGCAGTGAAGCCCGACTAGCGGGGAGACACAATGAGCAGTTCTTC. Full variable domain (missing parts from reference TRBV2 and TRBJ2-1): EPEVTQTPSHQVTQMGQEVILRCVPISNHLYFYWYRQILGQKVEFLVSFYNNEISEKSEIFDDQFSVERPDGSNFTLKIRSTKLEDSAMYFCASSEARLAGRHNEQFFGPGTRLTVL.

This chain's CDR3 is CASSLVVASNTEAFF. CDR3 sequence (DNA): TGTGCCAGCAGCTTAGTGGTGGCGTCGAACACTGAAGCTTTCTTT. The rearrangement uses TRBV7-2 and TRBJ1-1; D gene uncertain. The CDR3 totals 15 residues. Germline CDR1 and CDR2: SGHTA and FQGNSA. V lost 1 base and J lost 1, with 10 bases in between.

This chain connects TRBV18 to TRBJ1-6; D uncertain. V was pared by 3 bases and J by 10 bases, with 13 bases between. Per the germline V gene, CDR1 is KGHSH and CDR2 is LQKENI. This CDR3 spans 14 amino acids. CDR3 residues: CASSPDPAESPLHF. The CDR3 DNA reads as TGTGCCAGCTCACCGGACCCGGCGGAGTCACCCCTCCACTTT.

The gene calls are TRBV7-6 and TRBJ2-5; 7 nucleotides agree with TRBD1. Trimming at V came to 1 base and at J to 4 bases, leaving 6 bases not matched to a gene. The CDR3 consists of 15 residues. Germline CDR1 SGHVS, CDR2 FNYEAQ. The CDR3 DNA is TGTGCCAGCAGCTTAGAGGACAGGCCTTTAGAGACCCAGTACTTC. As protein: CASSLEDRPLETQYF.

V gene TRBV24-1 combines with J gene TRBJ2-7; no firm D call. This CDR3 contains 13 residues. Germline V lookup: CDR1 KGHDR, CDR2 SFDVKD. Between the trimmed V and J ends, which lost 4 bases and 3 bases, there was a span of 9 bases. CDR3 nucleotide sequence: TGTGCCACCAGTGAAGGCATACGCTACGAGCAGTACTTC. Its protein product is CATSEGIRYEQYF.

The chain is built from TRBV28 and TRBJ1-4, with TRBD1 matching 7 bases. CDR3 size: 13 residues. Germline V gives CDR1 MDHEN, CDR2 SYDVKM. Losses at the gene ends were 8 bases for V and 8 bases for J; bases not matched to a gene: 8. CDR3 coding DNA: TGTGCCAGCCGAGGGGGCGCGGGAGAAAAACTGTTTTTT. Its translation: CASRGGAGEKLFF.

This clone has just one count. The same CDR3 is also encoded by other DNA sequences in this sample. The chain joins TRBV7-2 to TRBJ2-3, with 9 bases that match TRBD1. The CDR3 covers 15 residues. The ends lost 5 bases at V and 5 bases at J; junction bases unmatched: 8. Germline V CDR1 and CDR2: SGHTA, FQGNSA. This CDR3 is CASSLLGQGQDTQYF. In nucleotides, the CDR3 is TGTGCCAGCAGCCTCCTGGGACAGGGCCAAGATACGCAGTATTTT.

The V gene is TRBV6-5, the J gene TRBJ1-1; TRBD1 agrees at 9 bases. CDR1 MNHEY and CDR2 SVGAGI come from the germline V gene. J gave up 3 bases and V 7 bases, and 6 bases lay outside the gene matches. The CDR3 runs to 14 residues. In DNA form, the CDR3 reads TGTGCCAGCACACCGGGACAGGGTTACACTGAAGCTTTCTTT. It yields the protein CASTPGQGYTEAFF.

The chain carries TRBV7-2 and TRBJ1-6, with 7 bases aligning to TRBD1. The CDR3 covers 17 residues. CDR1 is SGHTA, CDR2 FQGNSA, per germline. J was trimmed by 7 bases and V by 1 base; bases with no gene match: 10. In DNA, the CDR3 is TGTGCCAGCAGCTTAGAAAGGGGAGGGGGCGCAAATTCACCCCTCCACTTT. Translating gives CASSLERGGGANSPLHF. The whole variable domain, filled in from reference TRBV7-2 and TRBJ1-6, reads GAGVSQSPSNKVTEKGKDVELRCDPISGHTALYWYRQSLGQGLEFLIYFQGNSAPDKSGLPSDRFSAERTGGSVSTLTIQRTQQEDSAVYLCASSLERGGGANSPLHFGNGTRLTVT.

The rearrangement uses TRBV2 and TRBJ2-4, with TRBD1 matching 9 bases. Losses at the gene ends were 5 bases for V and 4 bases for J; bases not matched to a gene: 6. The CDR3 is 15 residues long. Germline V CDR1 and CDR2: SNHLY, FYNNEI. CDR3 sequence (DNA): TGTGCCAGCAGTCCGGACAGGGGTTTAAAAAACATTCAGTACTTC. Residues: CASSPDRGLKNIQYF.

The table lists this clone with a count of one. The chain carries TRBV6-5 and TRBJ2-3; D not resolved. The CDR3 runs to 12 residues. The germline V gene has CDR1 MNHEY and CDR2 SVGAGI. The V end was cut by 7 bases, the J end by 6 bases, with 11 bases between. CDR3 DNA sequence: TGTGCCAGCACCTGGTCCTCGGATACGCAGTATTTT. Protein product: CASTWSSDTQYF.

This clone was counted only a few times. The chain has TRBV27 and TRBJ1-1, with D possibly matching TRBD1 (6 bases). The ends were cut back, 6 bases at V and 1 base at J, with 12 bases in the middle. Germline V gene sequence: CDR1 MNHEY, CDR2 SMNVEV (reference sequence). The CDR3 is 14 residues long. The CDR3 DNA sequence: TGTGCCAGCAGCCTAATCAGGGGGAACACTGAAGCTTTCTTT. It specifies CASSLIRGNTEAFF.

This clone came up once. This sequence joins TRBV4-3 and TRBJ2-4; 7 bases line up with TRBD2. V shed 0 bases and J 2 bases; nucleotides not matched to a gene: 7. The CDR3 sequence is 17 residues long. CDR1 is LGHNA and CDR2 is YSLEER in the germline V gene. The CDR3 DNA follows: TGCGCCAGCAGCCAAGAAGGGCGGGGAGGGACCAAAAACATTCAGTACTTC. This gives the protein CASSQEGRGGTKNIQYF.

The chain joins TRBV11-2 to TRBJ2-5, with D possibly being TRBD1 or TRBD2 (5 bases each). The CDR3 consists of 14 residues. Trimming pared 8 bases from V and 2 bases from J, leaving 15 bases between. In germline, CDR1 is SGHAT, CDR2 FQNNGV. The CDR3 here is CASHRGTAQETQYF. CDR3 coding DNA: TGTGCCAGCCACCGAGGGACCGCTCAAGAGACCCAGTACTTC. The variable domain in full, with the rest retrieved from reference TRBV11-2 and TRBJ2-5, is EAGVAQSPRYKIIEKRQSVAFWCNPISGHATLYWYQQILGQGPKLLIQFQNNGVVDDSQLPKDRFSAERLKGVDSTLKIQPAKLEDSAVYLCASHRGTAQETQYFGPGTRLLVL.

This rearrangement joins TRBV19 to TRBJ1-2; D is undetermined. The germline gives CDR1 LNHDA, CDR2 SQIVND (reference sequence). Trimming removed 9 bases from V and 7 bases from J, with 15 bases in between. The CDR3 covers 12 residues. CDR3 amino acids: CASSAYQPGYTF. DNA of the CDR3: TGTGCCAGCAGTGCATATCAGCCTGGCTACACCTTC.

V is TRBV9 and J is TRBJ2-1; D remains ambiguous. Germline CDR1 and CDR2: SGDLS and YYNGEE. V lost 0 bases and J 1 base, leaving 8 bases between the germline ends. The CDR3 extends over 15 amino acids. The CDR3 nucleotides read TGTGCCAGCAGCGTAGATCAAGGGTCCTACAATGAGCAGTTCTTC. It codes for CASSVDQGSYNEQFF.

This rearrangement joins TRBV3-1 (or the pseudogene TRBV3-2) to TRBJ2-2; perhaps TRBD2 as D (6 bases). Trimming stripped 0 bases from V and 6 bases from J, with 14 bases between. The CDR3 runs to 16 residues. The germline V gene has CDR1 LGHDT and CDR2 YNNKEL (reference sequence). CDR3 in amino acids: CASSQDSGEVAGELFF. The CDR3 DNA reads as TGTGCCAGCAGCCAAGATTCGGGGGAGGTGGCCGGGGAGCTGTTTTTT.

On this clone itself: The sample carries other DNA sequences with the same CDR3. V and J are TRBV28 and TRBJ1-5, with D maybe TRBD1 (5 bases). Trimming cost V 8 bases and J 4 bases, with 18 bases left between them. Germline CDR1 reads MDHEN; CDR2 reads SYDVKM. The CDR3 totals 15 residues. The CDR3 bases are TGTGCCAGCTCGCTTGACAGTACAAGAAATCAGCCCCAGCATTTT. It codes for CASSLDSTRNQPQHF.

The chain couples TRBV6-6 to TRBJ1-6, with no clear D. Germline CDR1 is MNHNY and CDR2 is SVGAGI (reference sequence). The CDR3 sequence is 12 residues long. Deletions cut 6 bases from V and 10 bases from J, with 10 bases between. CDR3 bases: TGTGCCAGCAGCTTCAGGAGCTCACCCCTCCACTTT. Encoded protein: CASSFRSSPLHF.

The V gene is TRBV7-3, the J gene TRBJ2-3; 9 bases align to TRBD1. This CDR3 has 16 amino acids. The J segment lost 1 base and the V segment lost 5 bases, leaving 7 bases of the junction unmatched. Germline V gene data show CDR1 as SGHTA and CDR2 as FQGTGA. DNA for the CDR3: TGTGCCAGCAGCACGGACAGGGGCGTGGGCACAGATACGCAGTATTTT. Amino acid sequence: CASSTDRGVGTDTQYF.

The chain joins TRBV4-2 to TRBJ2-2; D is perhaps TRBD2 (5 bases). Germline V gives CDR1 LGHNA, CDR2 YNFKEQ. This CDR3 spans 16 amino acids. The ends were cut back, 0 bases at V and 4 bases at J, with 12 bases in the middle. CDR3 DNA: TGTGCCAGCAGCCAAGAGAGGACTTCTTTCACCGGGGAGCTGTTTTTT. This gives the protein CASSQERTSFTGELFF.

The rearrangement links TRBV10-3 to TRBJ2-3; 11 bases fit TRBD2. The V gene end was trimmed by 11 bases and the J gene end by 3 bases; junction bases not matched to a gene: 13. Per the germline V gene, CDR1 is ENHRY and CDR2 is SYGVKD. This CDR3 region has 16 residues. CDR3 DNA: TGTGCCGTCCGTGGACAAGGACTAGCGGGTACAGATACGCAGTATTTT. Its protein is CAVRGQGLAGTDTQYF.

This chain joins TRBV4-2 and TRBJ1-5; TRBD1 aligns across 7 bases. Germline CDR1 and CDR2: LGHNA and YNFKEQ. This CDR3 region has 17 residues. V shed 2 bases, J shed 0 bases, and the junction held 7 bases outside the gene matches. CDR3 sequence reads: CASSQKGTDYSNQPQHF. CDR3 coding DNA: TGTGCCAGCAGCCAAAAAGGGACAGATTATAGCAATCAGCCCCAGCATTTT.

V and J are TRBV5-6 and TRBJ1-4; D gene ambiguous. Trimming cost V 4 bases and J 8 bases, with 9 bases left between them. Germline CDR1 SGHDT, CDR2 YYEEEE. This CDR3 region has 12 residues. CDR3 DNA sequence: TGTGCCAGCAGCCCGAGACCCGAAAAACTGTTTTTT. It specifies CASSPRPEKLFF.

This rearrangement joins TRBV6-5 to TRBJ2-7; D is perhaps TRBD1 (6 bases). V shed 5 bases and J shed 4 bases, with 12 bases lying between them. Per the germline V gene, CDR1 is MNHEY and CDR2 is SVGAGI. This CDR3 spans 13 amino acids. CDR3 loop: CASSRDKPYEQYF. CDR3 coding DNA: TGTGCCAGCAGTCGGGACAAGCCATACGAGCAGTACTTC.

The chain carries TRBV3-1 (or the pseudogene TRBV3-2) and TRBJ2-3; TRBD2 aligns across 8 bases. The CDR3 has 16 residues. The V gene's germline CDR1 is LGHDT and CDR2 YNNKEL (reference sequence). Germline trimming cut 1 base from V and 2 bases from J; bases unmatched to any gene: 5. CDR3 DNA sequence: TGTGCCAGCAGCCAAGTTGCGGGGGGATCCACAGATACGCAGTATTTT. Amino acids: CASSQVAGGSTDTQYF.

V usage is TRBV25-1 and J usage is TRBJ1-6, with 8 bases aligning to TRBD1. CDR1 MGHDK and CDR2 SYGVNS come from the germline V gene. CDR3 length equals 14 residues. Unmatched junction bases numbered 7, after V lost 7 bases and J lost 8 bases. The CDR3 protein is CASTGQGRHSPLHF. The CDR3 DNA is TGTGCCAGCACAGGACAGGGCCGACATTCACCCCTCCACTTT.

The chain employs TRBV19 and TRBJ1-1; D gene unclear. The CDR3 covers 11 residues. V gave up 10 bases and J gave up 3 bases, with 9 bases separating them. Germline assignment: CDR1 LNHDA and CDR2 SQIVND (reference sequence). The CDR3 loop is CATYGDTEAFF. Written as DNA, the CDR3 is TGTGCCACCTACGGGGACACTGAAGCTTTCTTT.

V usage is TRBV7-2 and J usage is TRBJ2-5; 10 nucleotides agree with TRBD1. This CDR3 comprises 13 residues. The junction had 1 base not matched to a gene; V was cut back by 4 bases and J by 5 bases. Germline V gene lookup returns CDR1 SGHTA and CDR2 FQGNSA. Here the CDR3 reads CASSWTGGETQYF. CDR3 bases: TGTGCCAGCAGCTGGACAGGGGGGGAGACCCAGTACTTC.

This chain connects TRBV28 to TRBJ2-5, with TRBD2 identical over 10 bases. The CDR3 length is 17 residues. With 5 bases clipped from V and 5 bases from J, the junction kept 14 bases outside the gene matches. From germline, CDR1 is MDHEN and CDR2 SYDVKM. Here the CDR3 reads CASSPPGASGGGETQYF. The DNA of the CDR3 is TGTGCCAGCAGTCCCCCTGGAGCTAGCGGGGGTGGGGAGACCCAGTACTTC.